The rows below give T cell receptor beta chains drawn from one sample of a study of blood T cell repertoires in COVID-19. Assay: immunoSEQ multiplex PCR; the TCRdb copy retains only in-frame clones and omits some. Of about 140,000 clones in the sample, roughly 84% were seen once. Sequences were obtained from PBMCs or T cells enriched from blood (not recorded which). Receptors were obtained from a man between 35 and 55 years old with acute COVID-19. Each CDR3 is given with its conserved first and last residue. Fields, in order: D gene, clone size, J gene, V gene, CDR3 DNA, CDR3 protein. The D gene is left open where the match is weak. Size is omitted from some rows. Given values are once, few, many or a class for expanded clones.

>TRBD2|.|TRBJ2-7|TRBV13
TGTGCCAGCAGCTTACTAGCGGGGGGTAGCGAGCAGTACTTC
CASSLLAGGSEQYF
>TRBD1|.|TRBJ1-1|TRBV9
TGTGCCAGCAGCCCGCGGACAGGAAGGAACATGGAAGCTTTCTTT
CASSPRTGRNMEAFF
>.|.|TRBJ2-2|TRBV7-9
TGTGCCAGCAGCCCATTTGCGGGGGAGCTGTTTTTT
CASSPFAGELFF
>TRBD2|.|TRBJ2-5|TRBV5-6
TGTGCCAGCAGCTTGGAAGCGGGAGGCCAACAAGAGACCCAGTACTTC
CASSLEAGGQQETQYF
>TRBD2|once|TRBJ2-5|TRBV19
TGTGCCAGTAGTTTCCTAGCGGAGGAAGAGACCCAGTACTTC
CASSFLAEEETQYF
>.|.|TRBJ2-1|TRBV7-2
TGTGCCAGCAGCAGGGCCCCGGGGGAGAGGTACAATGAGCAGTTCTTC
CASSRAPGERYNEQFF
>.|.|TRBJ2-1|TRBV24-1
TGTGCCACCAGTGATTCCGGGATAGGAGGCCACAATGAGCAGTTCTTC
CATSDSGIGGHNEQFF
>TRBD1|.|TRBJ2-1|TRBV11-3
TGTGCCAGCAGCTCGTTACCGGGACAGGGGATTGATGAGCAGTTCTTC
CASSSLPGQGIDEQFF
>.|.|TRBJ1-5|TRBV24-1
TGTGCCACCAGTGGAACCGAGTACAATCAGCCCCAGCATTTT
CATSGTEYNQPQHF
>.|.|TRBJ1-6|TRBV11-2
TGTGCCAGCAGCTTAGGTTTCGGGTCACCCCTCCACTTT
CASSLGFGSPLHF
>.|.|TRBJ1-1|TRBV5-6
TGTGCCAGCAGCACGGTAGGGGCAGCGAGATCGGCTTTCTTT
CASSTVGAARSAFF
>TRBD1|few|TRBJ1-5|TRBV10-3
TGTGCCACCAAGGATCCGGACAGGGTGGCCAATCAGCCCCAGCATTTT
CATKDPDRVANQPQHF
>.|once|TRBJ2-2|TRBV6-5
TGTGCCAGCAGGCCGGACTACCCCGTCACCGGGGAGCTGTTTTTT
CASRPDYPVTGELFF
>TRBD1|.|TRBJ2-1|TRBV5-4
TGTGCCAGCAGCTTCTATCAAGGGGGCTTAGCCTACAATGAGCAGTTCTTC
CASSFYQGGLAYNEQFF
>TRBD1|.|TRBJ1-2|TRBV7-8
TGTGCCAGCAGCGGAAGACAGGGTGACTATGGCTACACCTTC
CASSGRQGDYGYTF
>.|.|TRBJ1-1|TRBV4-3
TGCGCCAGCAGCCCGCACAGGAGGAACACTGAAGCTTTCTTT
CASSPHRRNTEAFF
>.|.|TRBJ1-4|TRBV29-1
TGCAGCGGGGCCTCGAATGAAAAACTGTTTTTT
CSGASNEKLFF
>TRBD2|.|TRBJ2-1|TRBV30
TGTGCCTGGAGTAAGACAAGGACTAGCGGGGGGTGGGATGAGCAGTTCTTC
CAWSKTRTSGGWDEQFF
>TRBD2|once|TRBJ2-5|TRBV27
TGTGCCAGCAGCCCGGAACCGGGGGGAGGAGAGACCCAGTACTTC
CASSPEPGGGETQYF
>TRBD1|.|TRBJ2-1|TRBV3-1/TRBV3-2
TGTGCCAGCAGCCTCGGACAGGGGGGCCACAATGAGCAGTTCTTC
CASSLGQGGHNEQFF
>TRBD1|.|TRBJ2-2|TRBV6-5
TGTGCCAGCAGTTACGGGACAGGGAGCACCGGGGAGCTGTTTTTT
CASSYGTGSTGELFF
>TRBD2|.|TRBJ2-1|TRBV7-2
TGTGCCAGCAGACTGCAAGCTAGCGGGGGGTACAATGAGCAGTTCTTC
CASRLQASGGYNEQFF
>.|.|TRBJ1-4|TRBV4-1
TGCGCCAGCAGCCACCCCGACAGGTGGGAAAAACTGTTTTTT
CASSHPDRWEKLFF
>.|.|TRBJ1-2|TRBV28
TGTGCCAGCAGTTTCTTGCGGGACGAAGTCTATGGCTACACCTTC
CASSFLRDEVYGYTF
>TRBD1|.|TRBJ2-1|TRBV28
TGTGCCAGCAGTTTAATGGGGACAGGGTCAGATGAGCAGTTCTTC
CASSLMGTGSDEQFF
>.|.|TRBJ1-1|TRBV18
TGTGCCAGCTCACCTCCGAGCGGGGGAGGCGCTTTCTTT
CASSPPSGGGAFF
>TRBD1|.|TRBJ1-3|TRBV7-2
TGTGCCAGCAGCCCCCAAGGACAGGGTTCTTCTGGAAACACCATATATTTT
CASSPQGQGSSGNTIYF
>.|.|TRBJ1-2|TRBV4-2
TGTGCCAGCAGCCAAGTATTAGGGCAGGGTCGGGATGGCTACACCTTC
CASSQVLGQGRDGYTF
>.|.|TRBJ1-1|TRBV6-5
TGTGCCAGCAGTTACTCGATGGGGGCGAACACTGAAGCTTTCTTT
CASSYSMGANTEAFF
>TRBD2|.|TRBJ2-4|TRBV6-6
TGTGCCAGCAGCTACTTCCCACTTGGTCTAGCGGGAGGAGGAGCAAACATTCAGTACTTC
CASSYFPLGLAGGGANIQYF
>.|.|TRBJ2-7|TRBV20-1
TGCAGTGCTAGTGACTTTTACGAGCAGTACTTC
CSASDFYEQYF
>TRBD1|.|TRBJ1-2|TRBV7-2
TGTGCCAGCAGCTTGGGGGTTAACACAGGGGAGCATGGCTACACCTTC
CASSLGVNTGEHGYTF
>.|.|TRBJ2-1|TRBV7-6
TGTGCCAGCAGCTTAGATCCAGGGGCGGCCAATGAGCAGTTCTTC
CASSLDPGAANEQFF
>TRBD1|.|TRBJ2-2|TRBV2
TGTGCCAGCAGCGCCCCAGGGACAGCGTTCACCACCGGGGAGCTGTTTTTT
CASSAPGTAFTTGELFF
>.|few|TRBJ1-5|TRBV2
TGTGCCAGCAGTGCGGGGTTAGGGTTGGACTATAGCAATCAGCCCCAGCATTTT
CASSAGLGLDYSNQPQHF
>.|.|TRBJ1-5|TRBV6-2/TRBV6-3
TGTGCCAGCAGTTCAGGGGTGCCGGCTCAGCCCCAGCATTTT
CASSSGVPAQPQHF
>TRBD1|.|TRBJ1-1|TRBV18
TGTGCCAGCTCACCAGACAGGGGACACACTGAAGCTTTCTTT
CASSPDRGHTEAFF
>TRBD2|.|TRBJ2-3|TRBV6-6
TGTGCCAGCATTGCAGCGGGGGGCACAGATACGCAGTATTTT
CASIAAGGTDTQYF
>.|.|TRBJ2-1|TRBV2
TGTGCCAGCAGAACAAACAATGAGCAGTTCTTC
CASRTNNEQFF
>TRBD1|.|TRBJ2-2|TRBV7-2
TGTGCCAGCAGTTTAAAACGGTTGGGACAGGGCACCGGGGAGCTGTTTTTT
CASSLKRLGQGTGELFF
>TRBD2|.|TRBJ2-2|TRBV30
TGTGCCTGTCCCGGCGGGGGGAACACCGGGGAGCTGTTTTTT
CACPGGGNTGELFF
>.|.|TRBJ2-3|TRBV9
TGTGCCAGCAGCCCATTGGGGAGCGGCCTTAGCACAGATACGCAGTATTTT
CASSPLGSGLSTDTQYF
>.|.|TRBJ1-1|TRBV19
TGTGCCAGTAATGGACACCTCCCGGGGAACACTGAAGCTTTCTTT
CASNGHLPGNTEAFF
>.|.|TRBJ2-1|TRBV7-8
TGTGCCAGCAGCTCCCCGCCGGGGGACTCCTACAATGAGCAGTTCTTC
CASSSPPGDSYNEQFF
>.|.|TRBJ1-5|TRBV7-6
TGTGCCAGCAGCTTCAATTCCAATCAGCCCCAGCATTTT
CASSFNSNQPQHF
>TRBD2|.|TRBJ2-1|TRBV28
TGTGCCAGCAGTCCCCCCGTCAGGGCTAGCGGGAGAATCGATGAGCAGTTCTTC
CASSPPVRASGRIDEQFF
>TRBD1|.|TRBJ1-1|TRBV29-1
TGCAGCGTTGAAGAGCACCCCACAGGGGGAACTGAAGCTTTCTTT
CSVEEHPTGGTEAFF
>TRBD1|.|TRBJ1-2|TRBV5-1
TGCGCCAGCAGCTTGTCTCCAGGGGGCAACTATGGCTACACCTTC
CASSLSPGGNYGYTF
>.|few|TRBJ1-2|TRBV28
TGTGCCAGCAGTCCCCCCTATGATGGCTACACCTTC
CASSPPYDGYTF
>.|.|TRBJ1-2|TRBV21-1
TGTGCCAGCAGCTTCCGGGACAGAGATGGCTACACCTTC
CASSFRDRDGYTF
>TRBD1|.|TRBJ1-6|TRBV4-2
TGTGCCAGCAGCCAAGGACAGGGATATTCACCCCTCCACTTT
CASSQGQGYSPLHF
>.|once|TRBJ2-7|TRBV7-9
TGTGCCAGCAGCTTCCCCGGGAACGAGCAGTACTTC
CASSFPGNEQYF
>TRBD1|.|TRBJ1-3|TRBV28
TGTGCCAGCAGACTACAGGGGGTCGGAAACACCATATATTTT
CASRLQGVGNTIYF
>.|.|TRBJ1-1|TRBV29-1
TGCAGCGTTGTGAGGGGGACTGAAGCTTTCTTT
CSVVRGTEAFF
>.|.|TRBJ1-1|TRBV9
TGTGCCAGCAGCGTAGCTACGGGTTTGAGCGGAGCTTTCTTT
CASSVATGLSGAFF
>TRBD2|once|TRBJ2-3|TRBV19
TGTGCCAGTAGTCCCACAGCGGGAGGTATAGATACGCAGTATTTT
CASSPTAGGIDTQYF
>TRBD1|.|TRBJ2-7|TRBV6-5
TGTGCCAGCACAGGGGACAGGGACGAGCAGTACTTC
CASTGDRDEQYF
>.|.|TRBJ2-7|TRBV15
TGTGCCACCAGCAATAACAGGGCCACCTACGAGCAGTACTTC
CATSNNRATYEQYF
>.|.|TRBJ2-1|TRBV4-2
TGTGCCAGCAGCCACCCGACTAATCATGAGCAGTTCTTC
CASSHPTNHEQFF
>TRBD1|.|TRBJ1-5|TRBV19
TGTGCCAGTAGTATAGTGACAGGGCATCAGCCCCAGCATTTT
CASSIVTGHQPQHF